This entry lists 18 T cell receptor beta chains sequenced from one sample in a study of blood T cell repertoires in COVID-19. Assay used: immunoSEQ multiplex PCR; TCRdb lists only in-frame clones, some missing. The table has about 210,000 clones, 65% to 90% seen once. Sequenced material: peripheral blood. Receptors were obtained from a middle-aged man with active or convalescent COVID-19.

The rearrangement links TRBV5-1 to TRBJ1-1; D uncertain. Germline V gene sequence: CDR1 SGHRS, CDR2 YFSETQ. Trimming stripped 0 bases from V and 0 bases from J, with 9 bases between. This CDR3 has 15 amino acids. CDR3 coding DNA: TGCGCCAGCAGCTTGGAAGGCAGGCTGAACACTGAAGCTTTCTTT. Amino acids: CASSLEGRLNTEAFF.

This chain uses TRBV7-8 with TRBJ2-2; 8 bases are a match to TRBD2. V trimming: 1 base; J trimming: 7 bases; junction bases outside the gene matches: 8. Per the germline V gene, CDR1 is SGHVS and CDR2 is FQNEAQ. This CDR3 is built from 16 residues. The CDR3 here is CASSLGPAGASGELFF. The CDR3 region has the DNA TGTGCCAGCAGCTTAGGTCCAGCGGGAGCGAGCGGGGAGCTGTTTTTT.

This sequence joins TRBV28 and TRBJ2-7; D remains unclear. There are 13 residues in the CDR3. The germline V gene encodes CDR1 MDHEN and CDR2 SYDVKM. Trimming took 1 base from V and 2 from J, leaving 6 bases between them. The CDR3 sequence: CASSLYRTYEQYF. CDR3 DNA sequence: TGTGCCAGCAGTTTATACAGAACCTACGAGCAGTACTTC. The complete variable domain, with remaining parts taken from reference TRBV28 and TRBJ2-7, reads DVKVTQSSRYLVKRTGEKVFLECVQDMDHENMFWYRQDPGLGLRLIYFSYDVKMKEKGDIPEGYSVSREKKERFSLILESASTNQTSMYLCASSLYRTYEQYFGPGTRLTVT.

The chain uses TRBV4-1 and TRBJ1-5; D is possibly TRBD1 (5 bases). Germline lookup yields CDR1 MGHRA and CDR2 YSYEKL. V lost 0 bases and J 4 bases, leaving 16 bases between the germline ends. The CDR3 extends over 17 amino acids. The chain's CDR3 is CASSQDRGQGGNQPQHF. CDR3 DNA: TGCGCCAGCAGCCAAGATCGCGGGCAGGGAGGTAATCAGCCCCAGCATTTT.

The CDR3, as DNA: TGTGCCAGCAGCGTAGCCAGCGGGGGGGTTGGCGGGGAGCTGTTTTTT. It is translated as CASSVASGGVGGELFF. V gene TRBV9 combines with J gene TRBJ2-2; 10 bases match TRBD2. V was pared by 0 bases and J by 7 bases, with 6 bases of the junction left unmatched. In germline, CDR1 is SGDLS, CDR2 YYNGEE. This CDR3 region has 16 residues.

This clone has more than one count but fewer than ten. The gene calls are TRBV6-1 and TRBJ1-2; D remains unclear. V lost 3 bases and J 2 bases, leaving 19 bases between the germline ends. This CDR3 is built from 17 residues. Germline V lookup: CDR1 MNHNS, CDR2 SASEGT. The DNA for the CDR3 is TGTGCCAGCAGTGACAGTGCACTCGTGGGCGCCAACTATGGCTACACCTTC. Protein product: CASSDSALVGANYGYTF.

The chain links TRBV27 to TRBJ1-6; 12 bases fit TRBD1. The germline CDR1 and CDR2 sequences are MNHEY and SMNVEV (reference sequence). After removal of 5 bases from V and 6 bases from J, the junction contained 8 bases not matched to a gene. This CDR3 has 17 residues. CDR3 sequence (DNA): TGTGCCAGCAGTACCTTCCGGGACAGGGGGCTTAATTCACCCCTCCACTTT. This codes for CASSTFRDRGLNSPLHF.

The V gene is TRBV6-6, the J gene TRBJ1-2, with 7 positions matching TRBD1. Germline V CDR1 and CDR2: MNHNY, SVGAGI (reference sequence). V shed 5 bases, J shed 7 bases, and the junction held 10 bases outside the gene matches. CDR3 length: 14 residues. This CDR3 is CASSKPGQSSGYTF. CDR3 nucleotides: TGTGCCAGCAGTAAACCGGGACAGTCCTCTGGCTACACCTTC.

J is TRBJ1-1 and V is TRBV10-1; 7 bases align to TRBD1. The trim removed 5 bases at V and 1 base at J, leaving 7 bases unmatched. This CDR3 spans 15 amino acids. CDR1 and CDR2 from the germline V gene are WNHNN and SYGVQD (reference sequence). The CDR3: CASSLLGGGNTEAFF. The CDR3 DNA is TGCGCCAGCAGTTTATTAGGGGGCGGGAACACTGAAGCTTTCTTT.

The V and J genes are TRBV6-1 and TRBJ1-1, with D possibly matching TRBD1 (6 bases). Per the germline V gene, CDR1 is MNHNS and CDR2 is SASEGT. V lost 4 bases and J lost 7, with 19 bases in between. The CDR3 consists of 15 residues. DNA for the CDR3: TGTGCCAGCAGTGCAGCATGGGGGGGCGGGATTGAAGCTTTCTTT. Translation gives CASSAAWGGGIEAFF.

The V call is TRBV20-1, the J call TRBJ1-2, with D maybe TRBD1 (5 bases). Trimming removed 5 bases from V and 7 bases from J, with 8 bases in between. The CDR3 spans 10 residues. Germline V gene sequence: CDR1 DFQATT, CDR2 SNEGSKA (reference sequence). CDR3 sequence: CSARDSGYTF. CDR3 sequence (DNA): TGCAGTGCTCGGGACTCTGGCTACACCTTC.

The V call is TRBV2, the J call TRBJ2-5; D ambiguous. This CDR3 has 12 residues. Germline loops: CDR1 SNHLY, CDR2 FYNNEI. Trimming left V 2 bases short and J 4 bases short, with 5 bases between. CDR3 sequence (DNA): TGTGCCAGCAGTGAACGTATAGAGACCCAGTACTTC. Encoded protein: CASSERIETQYF.

This clone came up a few times. The limits of the CDR3 on the DNA are not certain, so only TCRdb's listed CDR3 is given. V gene TRBV6-1 combines with J gene TRBJ2-4; the table names TRBD2, a call not compared with the DNA. CDR1 and CDR2 (germline): MNHNS, SASEGT. The CDR3 has 14 amino acids, counting both end residues. CDR3 sequence reads: CASSEDWGEGNPYF.

This chain joins TRBV2 and TRBJ1-1, with 9 bases aligning to TRBD1. This CDR3 contains 15 residues. V dropped 6 bases and J dropped 7; count of bases not matched to a gene: 12. CDR1 and CDR2 (germline): SNHLY, FYNNEI. CDR3 region: CASRDRDRVVGEAFF. CDR3 nucleotides: TGTGCCAGCAGAGATAGGGACAGGGTCGTGGGTGAAGCTTTCTTT.

The rearrangement joins TRBV4-1 to TRBJ1-6, with D unclear. Germline-derived CDR1 and CDR2 are MGHRA and YSYEKL. V was clipped by 1 base and J by 0 bases, with 10 bases between them. The length of the CDR3 is 17 residues. The CDR3 nucleotides read TGCGCCAGCAGCCAAGTACGGGTACGCTCCTATAATTCACCCCTCCACTTT. It specifies CASSQVRVRSYNSPLHF.

The V call is TRBV10-3, the J call TRBJ1-2; the match to TRBD1 covers 7 bases. Per the germline V gene, CDR1 is ENHRY and CDR2 is SYGVKD. The CDR3 has 15 amino acids. V was clipped by 2 bases and J by 0 bases; unmatched bases: 3. The CDR3: CAISEGTVTNYGYTF. CDR3 nucleotide sequence: TGTGCCATCAGTGAGGGGACAGTGACTAACTATGGCTACACCTTC.

The chain links TRBV7-8 to TRBJ2-7; 7 bases line up with TRBD2. The CDR3 length is 16 residues. CDR1 SGHVS and CDR2 FQNEAQ come from the germline V gene. J gave up 2 bases and V 6 bases, and 13 bases lay outside the gene matches. CDR3 bases: TGTGCCAGCAGAAGAGGGTTTGGCGGGAGAACCTACGAGCAGTACTTC. It yields the protein CASRRGFGGRTYEQYF.

The chain uses TRBV5-1 and TRBJ1-6; 11 bases map to TRBD1. With 4 bases clipped from V and 4 bases from J, the junction kept 4 bases outside the gene matches. The CDR3 sequence is 16 residues long. Per the germline V gene, CDR1 is SGHRS and CDR2 is YFSETQ. CDR3 DNA sequence: TGCGCCAGCAGCCGGACAGGGGGCAAGTATAATTCACCCCTCCACTTT. This gives the protein CASSRTGGKYNSPLHF.